This entry lists 9 T cell receptor beta chains sequenced from one sample in a study of Ad26.COV2.S vaccination and SARS-CoV-2 variants. Treatment of the sample: some 20 received Ad26.COV2.S at low or high dose, single or two shots; 5 received placebo; per-sample allocation not given. At day 63 after the first vaccine or placebo injection, samples were drawn. Measured with immunoSEQ multiplex PCR; TCRdb has only the in-frame clones, and not every one. Seen here are some 460,000 clones, roughly nine tenths observed once, and the top ten hold around 1.6%. The sequenced sample was peripheral blood, obtained in a trial of Ad26.COV2.S vaccine versus placebo. These receptors all come from a person between 18 and 65 years old who received the Ad26.COV2.S COVID-19 vaccine or a placebo.

The chain recombines TRBV27 with TRBJ1-1; maybe TRBD1 (6 bases). CDR1 is MNHEY and CDR2 is SMNVEV in the germline V gene (reference sequence). Trimming shortened V by 5 bases and J by 5 bases, and 24 bases separated the two germline ends. The length of the CDR3 is 17 residues. The CDR3 loop reads CASSPTHRAGVGTEAFF. The CDR3 nucleotides read TGTGCCAGCAGTCCAACCCACCGGGCAGGGGTAGGGACTGAAGCTTTCTTT.

This clone has a handful of counts. For the CDR3, the DNA is TGTGCCAGCGCCAGTTACACCGGGGAGCTGTTTTTT. It specifies CASASYTGELFF. The chain recombines TRBV6-5 with TRBJ2-2; D is ambiguous. V was pared by 8 bases and J by 3 bases, with 7 bases between. Looked up from germline, CDR1 is MNHEY and CDR2 is SVGAGI. The length of the CDR3 is 12 residues.

J is TRBJ1-1 and V is TRBV10-3; D uncertain. V was clipped by 6 bases and J by 11 bases, with 13 bases between them. Germline-derived CDR1 and CDR2 are ENHRY and SYGVKD. CDR3 length: 11 amino acids. In DNA form, the CDR3 reads TGTGCCATCAGGGAAGGGTTGCGGGCTTTCTTT. Translation gives CAIREGLRAFF.

CDR3 in DNA: TGTGCCAGCAGTGGGACGACAGCGAATGAAAAACTGTTTTTT. Translated, it gives CASSGTTANEKLFF. The V gene is TRBV2, the J gene TRBJ1-4, with a possible D match to TRBD1 (5 bases). The CDR3 totals 14 residues. CDR1 is SNHLY, CDR2 FYNNEI, per germline. Deletions cut 4 bases from V and 5 bases from J, with 11 bases between.

V gene TRBV7-3 combines with J gene TRBJ2-1; TRBD2 matches at 7 bases. With V trimmed by 4 bases and J by 4 bases, 1 base remained unmatched. Germline assignment: CDR1 SGHTA and CDR2 FQGTGA. CDR3 length: 13 amino acids. CDR3 sequence: CASSSGLYNEQFF. The CDR3 bases are TGTGCCAGCAGCTCGGGACTATACAATGAGCAGTTCTTC.

The rearrangement uses TRBV10-3 and TRBJ1-2, with D perhaps TRBD1 (6 bases). Trimming cost V 6 bases and J 2 bases, with 10 bases left between them. The CDR3 is made up of 13 amino acids. The germline CDR1 and CDR2 sequences are ENHRY and SYGVKD. CDR3 coding DNA: TGTGCCATCAGGGATACAGGGAACTATGGCTACACCTTC. This gives the protein CAIRDTGNYGYTF.

The chain joins TRBV28 to TRBJ1-1, with D tentatively TRBD1 (5 bases). Germline loops: CDR1 MDHEN, CDR2 SYDVKM. The CDR3 extends over 15 amino acids. The V end was cut by 4 bases, the J end by 2 bases, with 14 bases between. CDR3 protein: CASSYEGLGNTEAFF. As DNA, the CDR3 is TGTGCCAGCAGTTATGAGGGGCTGGGAAACACTGAAGCTTTCTTT.

The J gene is TRBJ1-1, the V gene TRBV7-3; 10 nucleotides match TRBD1. Germline assignment: CDR1 SGHTA and CDR2 FQGTGA. This CDR3 is built from 16 residues. With 5 bases clipped from V and 4 bases from J, the junction kept 10 bases outside the gene matches. CDR3 protein: CASSPSTGGFGTEAFF. In DNA form, the CDR3 reads TGTGCCAGCAGCCCCTCGACAGGGGGCTTCGGCACTGAAGCTTTCTTT.

This clone has a single count. The chain couples TRBV7-6 to TRBJ2-4; no clear D. The V end lost 1 base, the J end lost 4 bases, and 17 bases lay between the germline ends. Germline V gives CDR1 SGHVS, CDR2 FNYEAQ. This CDR3 contains 17 residues. CDR3 bases: TGTGCCAGCAGCTTAGATCGGTGGAACCATAAAAAAAACATTCAGTACTTC. Its translation is CASSLDRWNHKKNIQYF.